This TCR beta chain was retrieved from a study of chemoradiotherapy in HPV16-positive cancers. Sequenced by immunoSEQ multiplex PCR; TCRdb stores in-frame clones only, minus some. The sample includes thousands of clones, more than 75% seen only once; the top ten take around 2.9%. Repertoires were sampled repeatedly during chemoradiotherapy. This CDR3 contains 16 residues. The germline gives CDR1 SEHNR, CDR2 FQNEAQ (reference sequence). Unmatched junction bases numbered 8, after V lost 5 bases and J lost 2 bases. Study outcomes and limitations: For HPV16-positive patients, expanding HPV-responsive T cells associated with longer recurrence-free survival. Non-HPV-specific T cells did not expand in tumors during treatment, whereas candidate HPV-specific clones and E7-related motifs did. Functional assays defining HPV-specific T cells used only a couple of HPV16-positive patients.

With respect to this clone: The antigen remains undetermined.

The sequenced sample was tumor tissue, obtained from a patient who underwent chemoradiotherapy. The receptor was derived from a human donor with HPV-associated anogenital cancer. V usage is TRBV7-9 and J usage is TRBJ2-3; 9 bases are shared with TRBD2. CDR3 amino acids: CASSPTGTSITDTQYF. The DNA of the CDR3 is TGTGCCAGCAGCCCGACCGGGACTAGCATCACAGATACGCAGTATTTT.